What follows are 30 T cell receptor beta chains derived from one specimen sequenced in a study of blood T cell repertoires in COVID-19. Generated by immunoSEQ multiplex PCR, the TCRdb table keeps only in-frame clones and is missing some. Of tens of thousands of clones listed, under 80% are singletons. Specimen: peripheral blood. Source of these receptors: a man older than 75 with acute or convalescent COVID-19.

CDR3 amino acids: CASSVASGEYNEQFF. As DNA, the CDR3 is TGTGCCAGCAGTGTAGCTAGCGGGGAGTACAATGAGCAGTTCTTC. This rearrangement joins TRBV2 to TRBJ2-1; 9 positions match TRBD2. This CDR3 is 15 amino acids long. V lost 4 bases and J lost 4; bases outside the gene matches: 5. CDR1 and CDR2 from the germline V gene are SNHLY and FYNNEI.

This clone was observed a few times. V and J are TRBV10-3 and TRBJ2-3; TRBD1 matches 7 bases. The CDR3 is 14 residues long. With 11 bases clipped from V and 0 bases from J, the junction kept 8 bases outside the gene matches. The germline V gene encodes CDR1 ENHRY and CDR2 SYGVKD. Here the CDR3 DNA reads TGTGCCGGGGCGAGGGGGCAGAGCACAGATACGCAGTATTTT. Translation gives CAGARGQSTDTQYF.

This clone was seen more than once but under ten times. V and J are TRBV6-6 and TRBJ1-2; D is unresolved. Germline CDR1 MNHNY, CDR2 SVGAGI (reference sequence). There are 13 residues in the CDR3. With 6 bases removed from V and 1 base from J, the gap between germline ends came to 9 bases. CDR3 amino acids: CASSLTVNYGYTF. The CDR3 nucleotides read TGTGCCAGCAGCCTGACTGTTAACTATGGCTACACCTTC.

The chain combines TRBV5-8 with TRBJ1-2; 9 nucleotides match TRBD1. This CDR3 spans 14 amino acids. Trimming took 1 base from V and 3 from J; bases not matched to a gene: 1. Looked up from germline, CDR1 is SGHTS and CDR2 is YDEGEE. The CDR3: CASSLTGGYYGYTF. CDR3 DNA: TGTGCCAGCAGCTTGACAGGGGGCTACTATGGCTACACCTTC.

Concerning this clone itself: Relative to the germline gene, one junction end is altered; a read error may explain this. The chain links TRBV7-7 to TRBJ2-2; D is unclear. CDR1 is SSHAT and CDR2 is FNYEAQ in the germline V gene (reference sequence). The CDR3 has 15 residues. CDR3 residues: CASSALSLGAGELFF. CDR3 in DNA: TGTGCTAGCAGCGCCCTGTCCCTAGGCGCCGGGGAGCTGTTTTTT.

This clone was recorded only once. The J gene is TRBJ2-7, the V gene TRBV29-1; 9 nucleotides line up with TRBD2. Germline CDR1 and CDR2: SQVTM and ANQGSEA. V gave up 5 bases and J gave up 1 base; unmatched junction bases: 6. CDR3 length: 14 residues. CDR3: CSVMGREGSYEQYF. The CDR3, as DNA: TGCAGCGTTATGGGGCGGGAGGGGTCCTACGAGCAGTACTTC.

The chain combines TRBV5-6 with TRBJ1-2; possible D gene TRBD1, 5 bases. Germline-derived CDR1 and CDR2 are SGHDT and YYEEEE. The CDR3 has 15 residues. V was shortened by 0 bases and J by 7 bases, with 16 bases between the two germline ends. CDR3 sequence reads: CASSLVLSGTGGYTF. CDR3 nucleotide sequence: TGTGCCAGCAGCTTGGTTTTATCGGGGACTGGTGGCTACACCTTC.

The chain has TRBV2 and TRBJ2-7; D ambiguous. The CDR3 is 13 residues long. Germline V gives CDR1 SNHLY, CDR2 FYNNEI. V was trimmed by 4 bases and J by 2 bases, leaving 9 bases between them. The CDR3 region has the DNA TGTGCCAGCAGTGTTTGGCCAGCCTACGAGCAGTACTTC. This encodes CASSVWPAYEQYF.

The genes are TRBV3-1 (or the pseudogene TRBV3-2) and TRBJ1-2; 8 bases agree with TRBD1. V shed 1 base, J shed 7 bases, and the junction held 5 bases outside the gene matches. The CDR3 is 14 amino acids. The germline V gene encodes CDR1 LGHDT and CDR2 YNNKEL (reference sequence). CDR3 DNA sequence: TGTGCCAGCAGCCAAGCACAGGGGGTGGGTGGCTACACCTTC. The encoded protein is CASSQAQGVGGYTF.

This chain connects TRBV11-2 to TRBJ2-5, with a tentative D call TRBD2 (7 bases). Trimming cost V 5 bases and J 5 bases, with 18 bases left between them. CDR1 and CDR2 (germline): SGHAT, FQNNGV. CDR3 length: 15 residues. The DNA for the CDR3 is TGTGCCAGCAGCCCTGCCGGGGGGCAAGTTGAGACCCAGTACTTC. Its translation: CASSPAGGQVETQYF.

The chain recombines TRBV6-2 or TRBV6-3 with TRBJ1-5, with TRBD1 identical over 7 bases. This CDR3 contains 15 residues. CDR1 and CDR2 from the germline V gene are MNHEY and SVGEGT. V was pared by 2 bases and J by 3 bases, with 4 bases of the junction left unmatched. The CDR3, as DNA: TGTGCCAGCAGTTACACCGGGACAGTCAATCAGCCCCAGCATTTT. This gives the protein CASSYTGTVNQPQHF.

Sample share makes this clone medium-sized. The V and J genes are TRBV7-6 and TRBJ1-5, with 8 bases aligning to TRBD1. Trimming removed 5 bases from V and 5 bases from J; junction bases left unmatched: 20. The CDR3 totals 19 residues. Germline V gene sequence: CDR1 SGHVS, CDR2 FNYEAQ. The CDR3 DNA follows: TGTGCCAGCAGCCCCAAAGGAAAGGACAGGGAGGAGGCTCATCAGCCCCAGCATTTT. Its protein product is CASSPKGKDREEAHQPQHF.

The chain uses TRBV10-2 and TRBJ2-3, with D maybe TRBD2 (6 bases). The CDR3 spans 16 residues. Germline V lookup: CDR1 WSHSY, CDR2 SAAADI. V was pared by 0 bases and J by 1 base, with 11 bases between. The CDR3 coding sequence is TGCGCCAGCAGTGAGTCGCCGGGGGTCGGCACAGATACGCAGTATTTT. It is translated as CASSESPGVGTDTQYF.

This clone was seen only a few times. Other DNA sequences from this sample encode an identical CDR3 as well. The chain recombines TRBV28 with TRBJ2-5; 9 nucleotides agree with TRBD1. The V gene's germline CDR1 is MDHEN and CDR2 SYDVKM. Losses at the gene ends were 2 bases for V and 5 bases for J; bases not matched to a gene: 3. CDR3 length: 14 residues. DNA for the CDR3: TGTGCCAGCAGTTTAACAGGGGGCTGGGAGACCCAGTACTTC. This translates into CASSLTGGWETQYF. The variable domain in full, completed from reference TRBV28 and TRBJ2-5, reads DVKVTQSSRYLVKRTGEKVFLECVQDMDHENMFWYRQDPGLGLRLIYFSYDVKMKEKGDIPEGYSVSREKKERFSLILESASTNQTSMYLCASSLTGGWETQYFGPGTRLLVL.

V is TRBV30 and J is TRBJ2-7, with D perhaps matching TRBD2 (5 bases). In germline, CDR1 is GTSNPN, CDR2 SVGIG (reference sequence). The CDR3 loop spans 12 amino acids. Trimming removed 0 bases from V and 3 bases from J, with 6 bases in between. This chain's CDR3 is CAWSVTSYEQYF. The CDR3 DNA sequence: TGTGCCTGGAGTGTAACTAGCTACGAGCAGTACTTC.

This chain's CDR3 is CASSWRGGDYEQYF. Here the CDR3 DNA reads TGTGCCAGCAGTTGGCGAGGGGGAGACTACGAGCAGTACTTC. This chain uses TRBV6-5 with TRBJ2-7, with a weak D call TRBD1 (6 bases). The CDR3 is 14 residues long. The V end was cut by 4 bases, the J end by 3 bases, with 13 bases between. Germline V CDR1 and CDR2: MNHEY, SVGAGI.

The chain carries TRBV25-1 and TRBJ1-3, with 10 bases matching TRBD1. V trimming: 4 bases; J trimming: 0 bases; junction bases outside the gene matches: 0. This CDR3 region has 15 residues. Germline loops: CDR1 MGHDK, CDR2 SYGVNS. The CDR3 bases are TGTGCCAGCAGTGGGACAGGGGGCTCTGGAAACACCATATATTTT. As protein: CASSGTGGSGNTIYF.

The V gene is TRBV23-1, the J gene TRBJ1-2, with TRBD1 matching 10 bases. TRBV23-1 is an ORF, with its function uncertain. V shed 0 bases and J 3 bases; nucleotides not matched to a gene: 7. The CDR3 covers 17 residues. The CDR3 sequence: CASSQSPTGGNYYGYTF. CDR3 sequence (DNA): TGCGCCAGCAGTCAATCGCCGACAGGGGGCAATTACTATGGCTACACCTTC.

The table lists this clone with a few counts. The J gene is TRBJ1-3, the V gene TRBV15, with D possibly being TRBD1 (6 bases). This CDR3 contains 16 residues. Trimming pared 3 bases from V and 4 bases from J, leaving 16 bases between. The V gene's germline CDR1 is LNHNV and CDR2 YYDKDF (reference sequence). In DNA form, the CDR3 reads TGTGCCACCAGCAGTAAAAACAGGGCTACGGGAAACACCATATATTTT. It translates to CATSSKNRATGNTIYF.

This clone appeared a few times. V gene TRBV3-1 (or the pseudogene TRBV3-2) combines with J gene TRBJ2-1; the match to TRBD2 covers 9 bases. The CDR3 has 17 residues. Germline CDR1 and CDR2: LGHDT and YNNKEL (reference sequence). V lost 0 bases to trimming and J lost 4 bases; unmatched junction nucleotides: 7. CDR3 DNA: TGTGCCAGCAGCCAAGAGGGGAGCGGGAGGCGGTACAATGAGCAGTTCTTC. Its translation is CASSQEGSGRRYNEQFF.

The genes are TRBV2 and TRBJ1-4, with 9 bases matching TRBD1. CDR1 is SNHLY, CDR2 FYNNEI, per germline. V dropped 2 bases and J dropped 8; count of bases not matched to a gene: 6. This CDR3 has 15 residues. CDR3 bases: TGTGCCAGCAGTGAAACTACAGGGGGCGAGGAAAAACTGTTTTTT. This sequence encodes CASSETTGGEEKLFF.

This sequence joins TRBV19 and TRBJ2-5; 12 bases agree with TRBD2. Germline values: CDR1 LNHDA, CDR2 SQIVND (reference sequence). This CDR3 is built from 16 residues. With 5 bases clipped from V and 1 base from J, the junction kept 5 bases outside the gene matches. Written as DNA, the CDR3 is TGTGCCAGTAGTCTCGGACTAGCGGGGACCCAAGAGACCCAGTACTTC. Encoded protein: CASSLGLAGTQETQYF.

V and J are TRBV5-5 and TRBJ2-2; maybe TRBD2 (6 bases). Germline V gives CDR1 SGHKS, CDR2 YYEKEE (reference sequence). The CDR3 has 15 amino acids. Trimming removed 1 base from V and 1 base from J, with 8 bases in between. The CDR3 DNA follows: TGTGCCAGCAGCTTGTGGCGGGGGAACACCGGGGAGCTGTTTTTT. The encoded protein is CASSLWRGNTGELFF.

The rearrangement uses TRBV24-1 and TRBJ2-1, with TRBD1 matching 7 bases. Germline CDR1 KGHDR, CDR2 SFDVKD. The V segment lost 4 bases and the J segment 2 bases; nucleotides outside the gene matches: 7. There are 16 residues in the CDR3. CDR3 amino acids: CATSDQTGETYNEQFF. In DNA, the CDR3 is TGTGCCACCAGTGACCAAACAGGGGAAACCTACAATGAGCAGTTCTTC.

V gene TRBV6-6 combines with J gene TRBJ2-3; the match to TRBD2 covers 11 bases. Germline-derived CDR1 and CDR2 are MNHNY and SVGAGI (reference sequence). The CDR3 length is 15 residues. V lost 6 bases, J lost 3 bases, and 5 bases stayed unmatched. The CDR3 sequence is CASRLAGDLTDTQYF. CDR3 DNA sequence: TGTGCCAGCAGACTAGCGGGGGATCTGACAGATACGCAGTATTTT.

This clone appeared a single time. This chain joins TRBV28 and TRBJ2-5, with 15 bases matching TRBD2. Germline CDR1 and CDR2: MDHEN and SYDVKM. This CDR3 region has 17 residues. V gave up 6 bases and J gave up 3 bases; unmatched junction bases: 8. The CDR3, as DNA: TGTGCCAGCAGGCTACCCGGACTAGCGGGGGGGGAAGAGACCCAGTACTTC. Protein: CASRLPGLAGGEETQYF.

The table lists this clone with a few counts. This chain uses TRBV5-1 with TRBJ2-1, with 8 bases fitting TRBD2. V was pared by 0 bases and J by 3 bases, with 5 bases of the junction left unmatched. Germline assignment: CDR1 SGHRS and CDR2 YFSETQ. This CDR3 has 16 residues. CDR3 residues: CASSLAAGGSYNEQFF. Here the CDR3 DNA reads TGCGCCAGCAGCTTGGCGGCGGGAGGAAGCTACAATGAGCAGTTCTTC.

The V call is TRBV2, the J call TRBJ1-1; no firm D call. Per the germline V gene, CDR1 is SNHLY and CDR2 is FYNNEI. Trimming took 2 bases from V and 0 from J, leaving 10 bases between them. This CDR3 has 15 amino acids. CDR3: CASSELGSMNTEAFF. The CDR3 coding sequence is TGTGCCAGCAGTGAACTGGGGAGCATGAACACTGAAGCTTTCTTT.

This clone was detected only once. This chain uses TRBV24-1 with TRBJ1-2; D might be TRBD1 (6 bases). Germline-derived CDR1 and CDR2 are KGHDR and SFDVKD. The length of the CDR3 is 12 residues. V lost 4 bases to trimming and J lost 6 bases, with 8 bases between them. The CDR3 region has the DNA TGTGCCACCAGTGACAGGGGAGATGGCTACACCTTC. Amino acids: CATSDRGDGYTF.

The CDR3 sequence: CASMPDRGLVGGYNEQFF. CDR3 coding DNA: TGTGCCAGCATGCCGGACAGGGGCTTGGTCGGCGGGTACAATGAGCAGTTCTTC. The chain is built from TRBV3-1 (or the pseudogene TRBV3-2) and TRBJ2-1; 9 nucleotides align to TRBD1. Germline values: CDR1 LGHDT, CDR2 YNNKEL (reference sequence). After removal of 7 bases from V and 4 bases from J, the junction contained 17 bases not matched to a gene. The CDR3 runs to 18 residues.